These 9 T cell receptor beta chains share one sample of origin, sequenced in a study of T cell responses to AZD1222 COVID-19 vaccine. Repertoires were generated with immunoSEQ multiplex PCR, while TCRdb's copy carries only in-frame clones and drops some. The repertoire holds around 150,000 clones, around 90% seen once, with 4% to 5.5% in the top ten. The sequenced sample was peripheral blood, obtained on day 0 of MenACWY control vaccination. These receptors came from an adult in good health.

CDR3 amino acids: CASSPRTGQGYTF. The CDR3 DNA reads TGCGCCAGCAGCCCCCGGACAGGGCAAGGCTACACCTTC. The gene calls are TRBV4-3 and TRBJ1-2, with 8 bases lining up with TRBD1. The germline V gene encodes CDR1 LGHNA and CDR2 YSLEER. The CDR3 has 13 residues. Trimming at V came to 4 bases and at J to 8 bases, leaving 6 bases not matched to a gene.

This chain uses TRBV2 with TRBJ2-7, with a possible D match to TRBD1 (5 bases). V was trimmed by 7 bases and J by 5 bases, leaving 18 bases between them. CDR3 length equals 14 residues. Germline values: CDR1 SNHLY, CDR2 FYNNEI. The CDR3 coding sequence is TGTGCCAGCATGCGACCGCTAGGGGTCGACGAGCAGTACTTC. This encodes CASMRPLGVDEQYF. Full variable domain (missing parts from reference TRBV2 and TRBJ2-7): EPEVTQTPSHQVTQMGQEVILRCVPISNHLYFYWYRQILGQKVEFLVSFYNNEISEKSEIFDDQFSVERPDGSNFTLKIRSTKLEDSAMYFCASMRPLGVDEQYFGPGTRLTVT.

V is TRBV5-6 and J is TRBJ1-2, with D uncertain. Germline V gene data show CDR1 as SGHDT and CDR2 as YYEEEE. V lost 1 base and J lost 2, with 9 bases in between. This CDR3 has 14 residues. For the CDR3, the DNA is TGTGCCAGCAGCTTGTACAGCTCCAACTATGGCTACACCTTC. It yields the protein CASSLYSSNYGYTF.

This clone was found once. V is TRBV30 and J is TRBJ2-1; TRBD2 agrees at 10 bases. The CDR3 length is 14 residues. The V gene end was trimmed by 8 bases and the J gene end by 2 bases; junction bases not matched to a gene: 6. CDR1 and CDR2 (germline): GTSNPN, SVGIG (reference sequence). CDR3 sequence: CASWTSGPYNEQFF. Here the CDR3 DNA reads TGTGCCAGCTGGACTAGCGGCCCCTACAATGAGCAGTTCTTC.

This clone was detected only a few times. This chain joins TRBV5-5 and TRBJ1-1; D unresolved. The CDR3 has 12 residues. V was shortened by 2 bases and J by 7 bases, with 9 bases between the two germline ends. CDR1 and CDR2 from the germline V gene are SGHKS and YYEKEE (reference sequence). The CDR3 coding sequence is TGTGCCAGCAGCTTTTTGGGGATTGAAGCTTTCTTT. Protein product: CASSFLGIEAFF.

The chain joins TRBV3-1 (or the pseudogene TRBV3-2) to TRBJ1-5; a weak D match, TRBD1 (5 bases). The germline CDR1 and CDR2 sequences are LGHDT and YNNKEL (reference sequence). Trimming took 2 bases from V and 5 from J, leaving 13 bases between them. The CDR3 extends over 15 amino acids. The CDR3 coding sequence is TGTGCCAGCAGCCAATCGGCAGGGTTAGATCAGCCCCAGCATTTT. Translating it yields CASSQSAGLDQPQHF.

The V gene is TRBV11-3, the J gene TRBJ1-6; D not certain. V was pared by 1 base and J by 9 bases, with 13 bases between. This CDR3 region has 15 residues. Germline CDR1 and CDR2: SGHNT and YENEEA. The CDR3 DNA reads TGTGCCAGCAGCTTAGCGGGCACGAGATCTTCACCCCTCCACTTT. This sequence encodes CASSLAGTRSSPLHF.

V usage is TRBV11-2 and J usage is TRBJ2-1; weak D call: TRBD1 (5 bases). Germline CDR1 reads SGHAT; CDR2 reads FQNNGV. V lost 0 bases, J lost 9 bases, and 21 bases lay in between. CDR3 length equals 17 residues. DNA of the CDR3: TGTGCCAGCAGCTTAGAGGGTTTTCAGGGAAACTTCGGTGAGCAGTTCTTC. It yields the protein CASSLEGFQGNFGEQFF.

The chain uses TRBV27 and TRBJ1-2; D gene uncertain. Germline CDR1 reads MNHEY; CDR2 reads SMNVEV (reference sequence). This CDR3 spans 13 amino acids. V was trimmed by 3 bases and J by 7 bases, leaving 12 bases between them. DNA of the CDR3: TGTGCCAGCAGTTTCGGACCATTCGGTGGCTACACCTTC. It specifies CASSFGPFGGYTF.